A selection of T cell receptor beta chains follows, all from one sample in a study of control samples from healthy donors and cancer patients. Assay used: immunoSEQ multiplex PCR; TCRdb lists only in-frame clones, some missing. Here the sample spans roughly 60,000 clones, about 93% being singletons. The sequencing input was blood. The source of these receptors is a man in his thirties or forties in good health. Both conserved end residues are part of each CDR3. Each record gives: D gene, J gene, CDR3 length, V gene, clone size, CDR3 protein, CDR3 DNA. A D gene is named only where the DNA matches it firmly. Size is stated for part of the rows, as once, few or many counts, or as a class when the clone is expanded.

-,TRBJ2-7,16,TRBV7-8,once,CASSFPHGHSTYEQYF,TGTGCCAGCAGCTTCCCTCACGGGCATTCGACCTACGAGCAGTACTTC
TRBD1,TRBJ1-1,15,TRBV5-1,-,CASSSRQGLNTEAFF,TGCGCCAGCAGCTCACGACAGGGACTGAACACTGAAGCTTTCTTT
-,TRBJ1-5,13,TRBV30,few,CAWRNADMEPQHF,TGTGCCTGGCGAAACGCCGACATGGAGCCCCAGCATTTT
-,TRBJ2-5,13,TRBV19,few,CASSLGSRQTQYF,TGTGCCAGTAGTTTGGGCAGTAGGCAGACCCAGTACTTC
-,TRBJ2-7,14,TRBV5-6,-,CASSHRTAPDEQYF,TGTGCCAGCAGCCACAGGACTGCTCCTGACGAGCAGTACTTC
-,TRBJ1-2,13,TRBV29-1,-,CSLMGGDGYGYTF,TGCAGCCTCATGGGAGGTGATGGCTATGGCTACACCTTC
-,TRBJ1-1,15,TRBV7-9,-,CASSLEVGLNTEAFF,TGTGCCAGCAGCTTAGAAGTGGGGTTGAACACTGAAGCTTTCTTT
-,TRBJ2-5,12,TRBV29-1,-,CSTSWGEETQYF,TGCAGCACCAGTTGGGGGGAGGAGACCCAGTACTTC
-,TRBJ2-1,16,TRBV5-8,-,CASSLGDSRSYNEQFF,TGTGCCAGCAGCTTGGGAGATAGCCGGTCCTACAATGAGCAGTTCTTC
-,TRBJ1-5,13,TRBV5-1,-,CASSLDRDQPQHF,TGCGCCAGCAGCTTGGATCGAGATCAGCCCCAGCATTTT
-,TRBJ2-4,17,TRBV3-1/TRBV3-2,-,CASSPGVSGGAKNIQYF,TGTGCCAGCAGCCCGGGGGTAAGCGGTGGAGCCAAAAACATTCAGTACTTC
TRBD1,TRBJ2-1,12,TRBV24-1,-,CATSIDRGGSFF,TGTGCCACCAGTATAGACAGGGGCGGTTCCTTCTTC
-,TRBJ2-7,14,TRBV6-5,-,CASRRMDIPYEQYF,TGTGCCAGCAGGCGTATGGACATCCCCTACGAGCAGTACTTC
-,TRBJ1-1,17,TRBV11-2,-,CASSLASPRQRNTEAFF,TGTGCCAGCAGCTTAGCCTCCCCCCGCCAGAGGAACACTGAAGCTTTCTTT
-,TRBJ2-5,15,TRBV7-3,-,CASSPGGGRQETQYF,TGTGCCAGCAGCCCCGGCGGGGGCCGCCAAGAGACCCAGTACTTC
-,TRBJ1-1,14,TRBV5-1,-,CASSLESGYTEAFF,TGCGCCAGCAGCTTGGAATCCGGGTACACTGAAGCTTTCTTT
TRBD2,TRBJ2-7,12,TRBV6-5,-,CASRTSGYEQYF,TGTGCCAGCAGGACTAGCGGGTACGAGCAGTACTTC
-,TRBJ2-5,16,TRBV9,-,CASSVGRGGRRETQYF,TGTGCCAGCAGCGTAGGTAGAGGCGGAAGGAGGGAGACCCAGTACTTC
-,TRBJ1-5,15,TRBV7-9,-,CASSYGGRLDQPQHF,TGTGCCAGCAGCTACGGGGGGCGGTTGGATCAGCCCCAGCATTTT
-,TRBJ2-7,12,TRBV6-5,few,CASFGPPYEQYF,TGTGCCAGCTTCGGGCCCCCCTACGAGCAGTACTTC
-,TRBJ1-1,12,TRBV3-1/TRBV3-2,-,CASSPRGAEAFF,TGTGCCAGCAGCCCTCGGGGGGCTGAAGCTTTCTTT
-,TRBJ1-4,12,TRBV28,-,CASSITNEKLFF,TGTGCCAGCAGTATAACTAATGAAAAACTGTTTTTT
-,TRBJ1-1,15,TRBV11-3,-,CASSYVRRRDLPAFF,TGTGCCAGCAGCTACGTCAGGCGCAGGGACCTGCCGGCTTTCTTT
-,TRBJ1-1,13,TRBV6-5,-,CASSYPGNTEAFF,TGTGCCAGCAGTTACCCTGGGAACACTGAAGCTTTCTTT
-,TRBJ1-2,12,TRBV28,-,CASSSPNLGYTF,TGTGCCAGCAGTTCCCCTAATTTAGGCTACACCTTC
-,TRBJ1-1,13,TRBV10-3,-,CAISERGNTEAFF,TGTGCCATCAGTGAAAGGGGGAACACTGAAGCTTTCTTT
TRBD1,TRBJ1-5,14,TRBV15,-,CATSKGQGNQPQHF,TGTGCCACCAGTAAGGGACAGGGCAATCAGCCCCAGCATTTT
-,TRBJ2-5,14,TRBV2,-,CASSATEGHETQYF,TGTGCCAGCAGTGCTACAGAGGGACATGAAACCCAGTACTTC
TRBD2,TRBJ2-2,15,TRBV18,few,CASSRSGVNTGELFF,TGTGCCAGCTCACGCAGCGGGGTGAACACCGGGGAGCTGTTTTTT
-,TRBJ2-7,14,TRBV3-1/TRBV3-2,-,CASSQGRATYEQYF,TGTGCCAGCAGCCAAGGCCGGGCAACCTACGAGCAGTACTTC
TRBD1,TRBJ2-5,14,TRBV5-1,-,CASSWTDREETQYF,TGCGCCAGCAGCTGGACCGACAGGGAAGAGACCCAGTACTTC
-,TRBJ1-4,16,TRBV5-1,-,CASSPLGGTTNEKLFF,TGCGCCAGCAGCCCCTTGGGTGGAACAACTAATGAAAAACTGTTTTTT
-,TRBJ1-2,19,TRBV6-2/TRBV6-3,-,CASSYSNAGRARSNYGYTF,TGTGCCAGCAGTTACTCGAATGCAGGGCGGGCGAGAAGCAACTATGGCTACACCTTC
TRBD1,TRBJ1-1,11,TRBV7-9,-,CASRQGFEAFF,TGTGCCAGCAGACAGGGGTTTGAAGCTTTCTTT
-,TRBJ1-2,12,TRBV6-4,-,CASSDSIYGYTF,TGTGCCAGCAGTGACAGCATCTATGGCTACACCTTC
TRBD1,TRBJ1-4,15,TRBV4-3,-,CASSQDPRQGGKLFF,TGCGCCAGCAGCCAAGATCCACGACAGGGTGGAAAACTGTTTTTT
TRBD2,TRBJ2-5,18,TRBV7-9,-,CASSPSAGGGSVQETQYF,TGTGCCAGCAGCCCCAGTGCGGGCGGGGGGAGCGTCCAAGAGACCCAGTACTTC
-,TRBJ2-1,14,TRBV28,-,CASSFTLRYNEQFF,TGTGCCAGCAGTTTCACCCTAAGATACAATGAGCAGTTCTTC
-,TRBJ1-3,14,TRBV7-8,once,CASSSGGPGNTIYF,TGTGCCAGCAGCTCCGGGGGGCCTGGAAACACCATATATTTT
-,TRBJ2-7,14,TRBV4-1,-,CASSQETGFYEQYF,TGCGCCAGCAGCCAAGAGACGGGTTTCTACGAGCAGTACTTC
TRBD1,TRBJ1-2,17,TRBV5-5,-,CASSLISNRGLDYGYTF,TGTGCCAGCAGCTTGATATCTAACAGGGGGTTGGACTATGGCTACACCTTC
-,TRBJ2-2,16,TRBV28,-,CASSLISAGLTGELFF,TGTGCCAGCAGTTTAATCAGCGCAGGTCTCACCGGGGAGCTGTTTTTT
TRBD1,TRBJ1-2,14,TRBV5-4,-,CASSLPGGASGYTF,TGTGCCAGCAGCTTGCCAGGGGGCGCTTCGGGCTACACCTTC
-,TRBJ2-2,19,TRBV5-4,-,CASSLGLAWAGRNTGELFF,TGTGCCAGCAGCTTAGGGCTCGCGTGGGCGGGTCGTAACACCGGGGAGCTGTTTTTT
-,TRBJ2-5,17,TRBV24-1,-,CATSDATYRPLQETQYF,TGTGCCACCAGTGATGCTACTTACAGGCCCCTCCAAGAGACCCAGTACTTC
TRBD1,TRBJ2-7,16,TRBV7-9,-,CASSLGDRVFSYEQYF,TGTGCCAGCAGCTTAGGGGACAGGGTTTTTTCCTACGAGCAGTACTTC
-,TRBJ1-2,15,TRBV7-9,-,CASNSLRRGGYGYTF,TGTGCCAGCAACTCCCTCAGGCGGGGGGGCTATGGCTACACCTTC
-,TRBJ2-7,12,TRBV11-1,-,CASSFRIYEQYF,TGTGCCAGCAGCTTCCGGATCTACGAGCAGTACTTC
-,TRBJ1-5,13,TRBV7-8,-,CASSLDTGQPQHF,TGTGCCAGCAGCTTAGATACGGGTCAGCCCCAGCATTTT
-,TRBJ1-2,10,TRBV30,-,CMLGGYGYTF,TGTATGTTAGGTGGCTATGGCTACACCTTC
TRBD1,TRBJ2-1,16,TRBV19,-,CASTKIQGGSYNEQFF,TGTGCCAGTACCAAGATACAGGGGGGCTCCTACAATGAGCAGTTCTTC